This T cell receptor (beta chain) was identified during a study of T-cell reconstitution after alpha-beta-depleted transplantation in children. TCRbeta library preparation incorporated unique molecular identifiers. A single record per CDR3 protein comes from TCRdb applying MiXCR to the PCR reads. The data contain 550,000 to 800,000 distinct CDR3 sequences, around 13% of them singletons. Points from the study as a whole: After transplant, at about two months, alpha-beta T cells were reportedly derived from several hundred expanded graft clones. The origin of high day-60 TCRbeta diversity in some patients lay in surviving recipient T cells and thymic progenitors. Most T-cell counts and diversity one year after the transplant came from T cells that were newly produced.

Note on this clonotype: As yet, its antigen is unknown.

The specimen comprised PBMCs, sampled before TCRalphabeta/CD19-depleted stem cell transplant. The source of this sequence is a girl aged 2 to 9 with congenital amegakaryocytic thrombocytopenia, due to receive a stem cell transplant.

The CDR3 nucleotides read TGTGCCAGCACTCCCGACAGTTACTCCTACGAGCAGTACTTC. This codes for CASTPDSYSYEQYF. The chain combines TRBV5-5 with TRBJ2-7; D may be TRBD1 (5 bases). The CDR3 is 14 residues long. V was trimmed by 6 bases and J by 0 bases, leaving 13 bases between them. CDR1 SGHKS and CDR2 YYEKEE come from the germline V gene (reference sequence).